These 4 T cell receptor beta chains were sequenced from one sample in a study of somatic mutations in cytotoxic T cells in rheumatoid arthritis. TCRdb keeps only in-frame clones here, not all; method: immunoSEQ multiplex PCR. The sample records about 15,000 clones, approximately 82% being singletons. Sample: CD8+ T cells sorted from blood. All receptors come from an adult with rheumatoid arthritis.

The chain is built from TRBV6-6 and TRBJ1-1, with a tentative D call TRBD1 (5 bases). V lost 4 bases and J lost 5, with 11 bases in between. Germline CDR1 reads MNHNY; CDR2 reads SVGAGI (reference sequence). The CDR3 is 13 amino acids. The CDR3 region has the DNA TGTGCCAGCAGTTGGGGGGAAAGGACTGAAGCTTTCTTT. It translates to CASSWGERTEAFF.

This chain connects TRBV28 to TRBJ1-5; D uncertain. Germline values: CDR1 MDHEN, CDR2 SYDVKM. The length of the CDR3 is 14 residues. Trimming took off 3 bases at V and 2 bases at J, with 8 bases between the two ends. CDR3 protein: CASSFLDGNQPQHF. CDR3 nucleotides: TGTGCCAGCAGTTTCCTCGACGGCAATCAGCCCCAGCATTTT.

The rearrangement joins TRBV15 to TRBJ2-2, with TRBD1 matching 8 bases. Germline V gives CDR1 LNHNV, CDR2 YYDKDF (reference sequence). V shed 0 bases and J 4 bases; nucleotides not matched to a gene: 7. There are 17 residues in the CDR3. CDR3 region: CATSRDLGTGATGELFF. For the CDR3, the DNA is TGTGCCACCAGCAGAGACCTAGGGACAGGAGCCACCGGGGAGCTGTTTTTT.

The chain recombines TRBV4-2 with TRBJ2-7, with D possibly being TRBD1 (6 bases). CDR1 is LGHNA and CDR2 is YNFKEQ in the germline V gene. The CDR3 extends over 16 amino acids. V was clipped by 1 base and J by 1 base, with 14 bases between them. The CDR3 DNA is TGTGCCAGCAGCCAAGGGGACACGGTCTCTTCCTACGAGCAGTACTTC. This encodes CASSQGDTVSSYEQYF.